A selection of T cell receptor beta chains follows, all from one sample in a study of cytomegalovirus exposure and HLA in healthy donors. Sequencing was performed with immunoSEQ multiplex PCR; in TCRdb, only in-frame clones are kept and a portion is missing. The table shows 65,000 to 90,000 clones, with 80% to 90% occurring only once. The sequenced sample consisted of PBMCs. Receptors were obtained from a woman aged 18-30 years in good health and CMV-seropositive. Each CDR3 is given with its conserved first and last residue. Each record gives: J gene, V gene, CDR3 protein.

j_call: TRBJ2-1; v_call: TRBV5-1; cdr3_aa: CASRIGFGREGREFF
j_call: TRBJ2-2; v_call: TRBV18; cdr3_aa: CASSLNRAPNTGELFF
j_call: TRBJ2-3; v_call: TRBV28; cdr3_aa: CASNRLAEDTQYF
j_call: TRBJ2-3; v_call: TRBV18; cdr3_aa: CASSPRDTSTDTQYF
j_call: TRBJ1-1; v_call: TRBV29-1; cdr3_aa: CSARGGRTANTEAFF
j_call: TRBJ2-7; v_call: TRBV7-6; cdr3_aa: CASSATGGRQYF
j_call: TRBJ2-3; v_call: TRBV19; cdr3_aa: CASSRDRDTDTQYF
j_call: TRBJ1-2; v_call: TRBV30; cdr3_aa: CAWRSTGNYGYTF
j_call: TRBJ2-3; v_call: TRBV9; cdr3_aa: CASSVDRVDTQYF
j_call: TRBJ1-5; v_call: TRBV9; cdr3_aa: CASSGPRETGGNWGNQPQHF
j_call: TRBJ2-5; v_call: TRBV5-1; cdr3_aa: CASSLGTGRETQYF
j_call: TRBJ2-2; v_call: TRBV4-2; cdr3_aa: CASSQDRIGTGGIGELFF
j_call: TRBJ2-3; v_call: TRBV11-1; cdr3_aa: CASSSRTGVTADTQYF
j_call: TRBJ2-5; v_call: TRBV28; cdr3_aa: CANTQGPAGTQYF
j_call: TRBJ2-2; v_call: TRBV28; cdr3_aa: CASRGVSGGAGELFF
j_call: TRBJ2-1; v_call: TRBV11-3; cdr3_aa: CASSSRTSAYNEQFF